This T cell receptor beta chain derives from a study of STAT5B mutations in CD4+ large granular lymphocyte leukemia. The wider study: The CDR3 'QG' motif was associated with a particular HLA allele among healthy donors. General observations from the study: No patients shared main leukemic clonotypes, though 20% to 25% appeared at low frequency elsewhere. Without putative leukemic clones, patient CD4-sorted repertoires remained more clonal than healthy CD4+ repertoires.

Sequencing was at survey level. Assay used: immunoSEQ multiplex PCR; TCRdb lists only in-frame clones, some missing. The table lists roughly 48,000 clones, approximately 70% of them singletons. Germline V gene lookup returns CDR1 SGHRS and CDR2 YFSETQ. The CDR3 has 16 residues. V gave up 0 bases and J gave up 7 bases, with 16 bases separating them. In regard to this clone: Antigen unknown.

Sequenced input: CD4+ T cells from blood buffy coats. This sequence was found in a human donor in good health. The genes are TRBV5-1 and TRBJ1-4; D perhaps matches TRBD1 (5 bases). For the CDR3, the DNA is TGCGCCAGCAGCTTGGCCCCCTCAGGGTCCGCTGAAAAACTGTTTTTT. Translated: CASSLAPSGSAEKLFF. Combining the CDR3 with reference TRBV5-1 and TRBJ1-4 gives the whole variable domain KAGVTQTPRYLIKTRGQQVTLSCSPISGHRSVSWYQQTPGQGLQFLFEYFSETQRNKGNFPGRFSGRQFSNSRSEMNVSTLELGDSALYLCASSLAPSGSAEKLFFGSGTQLSVL.